What follows are 15 T cell receptor beta chains derived from one specimen sequenced in a study of blood T cell repertoires in COVID-19. The repertoire was sequenced with immunoSEQ multiplex PCR; TCRdb's copy has only in-frame clones and lacks some. Found here are some 180,000 clones, roughly 86% of them singletons; the top ten hold around 23%. The sample taken for sequencing was PBMCs or T cells enriched from blood (not recorded which). These receptors came from a woman aged 40 to 50 in a cohort exposed to, infected with or recovered from COVID-19 (not recorded which).

The V gene is TRBV25-1, the J gene TRBJ1-1, with 9 bases aligning to TRBD1. CDR1 is MGHDK, CDR2 SYGVNS, per germline. This CDR3 comprises 15 residues. The junction had 8 bases not matched to a gene; V was cut back by 8 bases and J by 1 base. CDR3 DNA sequence: TGTGCCAGCCTGGGACAGGGAGTCCGGAACACTGAAGCTTTCTTT. Residues: CASLGQGVRNTEAFF.

Only one count was recorded for this clone. This chain connects TRBV7-6 to TRBJ2-3; 12 nucleotides match TRBD2. Germline CDR1 reads SGHVS; CDR2 reads FNYEAQ. V trimming: 5 bases; J trimming: 3 bases; junction bases outside the gene matches: 3. There are 15 residues in the CDR3. CDR3 sequence reads: CASSRLAGVTDTQYF. The DNA for the CDR3 is TGTGCCAGCAGCCGACTAGCGGGGGTGACAGATACGCAGTATTTT.

The chain uses TRBV4-3 and TRBJ1-1, with 9 bases that match TRBD1. The CDR3 is made up of 14 amino acids. Per germline, CDR1 LGHNA and CDR2 YSLEER. J gave up 10 bases and V 2 bases, and 8 bases lay outside the gene matches. CDR3: CASSQLDRGSRAFF. The CDR3 nucleotides are TGCGCCAGCAGCCAACTCGACAGGGGGTCTCGAGCTTTCTTT.

The chain joins TRBV5-8 to TRBJ2-7; 9 positions match TRBD1. This CDR3 comprises 16 residues. V lost 5 bases to trimming and J lost 1 base; unmatched junction nucleotides: 10. Germline CDR1 and CDR2: SGHTS and YDEGEE. CDR3 region: CASSYQGTGNSYEQYF. The CDR3 DNA is TGTGCCAGCAGTTACCAAGGGACAGGGAATTCCTACGAGCAGTACTTC. The full variable domain, rest sourced from reference TRBV5-8 and TRBJ2-7, is EAGVTQSPTHLIKTRGQQATLRCSPISGHTSVYWYQQALGLGLQFLLWYDEGEERNRGNFPPRFSGRQFPNYSSELNVNALELEDSALYLCASSYQGTGNSYEQYFGPGTRLTVT.

This clone is classed as medium-sized. V gene TRBV4-3 combines with J gene TRBJ1-1; D unresolved. This CDR3 is 16 amino acids long. Germline loops: CDR1 LGHNA, CDR2 YSLEER. Trimming removed 4 bases from V and 0 bases from J, with 15 bases in between. Here the CDR3 DNA reads TGCGCCAGCAGCCCCACAAGTCTGGACTTGAACACTGAAGCTTTCTTT. Its translation: CASSPTSLDLNTEAFF.

The chain recombines TRBV6-5 with TRBJ1-1, with a possible D match to TRBD1 (6 bases). CDR1 is MNHEY and CDR2 is SVGAGI in the germline V gene. CDR3 length: 14 residues. The ends were cut back, 3 bases at V and 5 bases at J, with 13 bases in the middle. DNA of the CDR3: TGTGCCAGCAGTTATGGCAGGGGAGGGACTGAAGCTTTCTTT. Translating gives CASSYGRGGTEAFF.

The V and J genes are TRBV11-2 and TRBJ2-3; 11 bases are shared with TRBD2. The CDR3 is 18 amino acids. The junction had 19 bases not matched to a gene; V was cut back by 6 bases and J by 8 bases. Germline V CDR1 and CDR2: SGHAT, FQNNGV. CDR3 sequence: CASSHEYSGGALKGTQYF. DNA of the CDR3: TGTGCCAGCAGTCATGAGTATAGCGGGGGGGCTCTCAAGGGTACGCAGTATTTT.

The rearrangement uses TRBV14 and TRBJ1-2, with TRBD1 identical over 11 bases. Germline CDR1 is SGHDN and CDR2 is FVKESK. The CDR3 contains 15 residues. Trimming removed 4 bases from V and 6 bases from J; junction bases left unmatched: 7. This CDR3 is CASSPIGQGANGYTF. CDR3 in DNA: TGTGCCAGCAGCCCTATCGGACAGGGGGCGAATGGCTACACCTTC.

V and J are TRBV6-5 and TRBJ2-1; 14 bases are shared with TRBD2. Germline assignment: CDR1 MNHEY and CDR2 SVGAGI. CDR3 length equals 16 residues. V was pared by 3 bases and J by 9 bases, with 7 bases of the junction left unmatched. The CDR3 reads CASSYATSGGAGEQFF. The CDR3 DNA sequence: TGTGCCAGCAGTTATGCGACTAGCGGGGGGGCCGGTGAGCAGTTCTTC.

The chain joins TRBV27 to TRBJ2-5; D might be TRBD2 (5 bases). The CDR3 loop spans 16 amino acids. V was pared by 5 bases and J by 2 bases, with 18 bases between. Germline CDR1 MNHEY, CDR2 SMNVEV (reference sequence). The CDR3 nucleotides are TGTGCCAGCAGTGGCCCAGGCTGGACTTCTCAAGAGACCCAGTACTTC. This encodes CASSGPGWTSQETQYF.

V usage is TRBV5-1 and J usage is TRBJ2-1; TRBD2 might be the D (5 bases). V lost 1 base and J 0 bases, leaving 11 bases between the germline ends. CDR3 length equals 16 residues. In germline, CDR1 is SGHRS, CDR2 YFSETQ. This chain's CDR3 is CASSLPHTSSYNEQFF. The CDR3 coding sequence is TGCGCCAGCAGCTTGCCCCACACTAGCTCCTACAATGAGCAGTTCTTC.

This clone was seen just once. The J gene is TRBJ1-4, the V gene TRBV7-8; 7 bases are a match to TRBD1. Germline loops: CDR1 SGHVS, CDR2 FQNEAQ. After removal of 4 bases from V and 8 bases from J, the junction contained 10 bases not matched to a gene. The CDR3 runs to 15 residues. The CDR3 loop is CASSSLGGGEEKLFF. The CDR3 DNA reads as TGTGCCAGCAGCTCCCTAGGGGGCGGGGAGGAAAAACTGTTTTTT.

This clone was seen a few times. The V call is TRBV6-5, the J call TRBJ1-1; the D is unclear. The CDR3 contains 15 residues. Between the trimmed V and J ends, which lost 4 bases and 3 bases, there was a span of 15 bases. The V gene's germline CDR1 is MNHEY and CDR2 SVGAGI. CDR3 sequence reads: CASSSYGRAYTEAFF. DNA of the CDR3: TGTGCCAGCAGTTCTTACGGGCGGGCCTACACTGAAGCTTTCTTT.

This sequence joins TRBV4-2 and TRBJ1-5, with D uncertain. Trimming shortened V by 1 base and J by 4 bases, and 8 bases separated the two germline ends. The CDR3 sequence is 14 residues long. The V gene's germline CDR1 is LGHNA and CDR2 YNFKEQ. The CDR3 spells CASSQVGGNQPQHF. CDR3 in DNA: TGTGCCAGCAGCCAAGTAGGAGGGAATCAGCCCCAGCATTTT.

The rearrangement links TRBV2 to TRBJ2-3; D might be TRBD1 (6 bases). The V and J ends lost 6 bases and 5 bases respectively, with 15 bases between them. Germline V gene data show CDR1 as SNHLY and CDR2 as FYNNEI. The CDR3 has 14 residues. The CDR3 coding sequence is TGTGCCAGCAGCTACAGGGCGAGTGGAGATACGCAGTATTTT. It yields the protein CASSYRASGDTQYF.